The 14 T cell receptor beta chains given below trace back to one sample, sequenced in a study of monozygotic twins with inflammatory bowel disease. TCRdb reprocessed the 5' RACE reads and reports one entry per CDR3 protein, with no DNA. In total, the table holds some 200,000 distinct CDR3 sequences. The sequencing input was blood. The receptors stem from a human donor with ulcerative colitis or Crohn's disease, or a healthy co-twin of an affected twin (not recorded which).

The CDR3 loop reads CASSQERRQGGNTIYF. This chain joins TRBV3-1 and TRBJ1-3; TCRdb calls TRBD1, which cannot be checked without DNA. This CDR3 has 16 amino acids. CDR1 is LGHDT, CDR2 YNNKEL, per germline (reference sequence).

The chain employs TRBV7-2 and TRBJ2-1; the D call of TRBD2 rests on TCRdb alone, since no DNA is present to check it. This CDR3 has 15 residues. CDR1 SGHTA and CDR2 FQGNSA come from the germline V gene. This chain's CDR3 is CASSLAGRASGEQFF.

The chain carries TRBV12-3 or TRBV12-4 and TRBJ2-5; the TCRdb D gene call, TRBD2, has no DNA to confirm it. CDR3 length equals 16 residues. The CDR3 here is CASSPYPGLWQETQYF.

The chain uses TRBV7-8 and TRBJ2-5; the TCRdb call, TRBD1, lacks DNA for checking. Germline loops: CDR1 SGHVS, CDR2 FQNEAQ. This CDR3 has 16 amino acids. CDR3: CASSLDIREVVETQYF.

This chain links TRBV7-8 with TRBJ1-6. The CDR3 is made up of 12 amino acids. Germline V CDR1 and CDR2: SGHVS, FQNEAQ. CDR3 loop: CASSLPRSPLHF.

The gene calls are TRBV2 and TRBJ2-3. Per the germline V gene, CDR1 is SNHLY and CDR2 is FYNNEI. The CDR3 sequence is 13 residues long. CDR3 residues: CASSETTADTQYF. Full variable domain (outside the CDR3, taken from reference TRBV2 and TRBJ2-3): EPEVTQTPSHQVTQMGQEVILRCVPISNHLYFYWYRQILGQKVEFLVSFYNNEISEKSEIFDDQFSVERPDGSNFTLKIRSTKLEDSAMYFCASSETTADTQYFGPGTRLTVL.

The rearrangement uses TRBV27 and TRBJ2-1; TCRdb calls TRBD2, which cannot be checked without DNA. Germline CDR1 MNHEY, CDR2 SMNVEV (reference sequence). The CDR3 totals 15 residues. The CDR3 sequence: CASSPRVAGDLGEFF.

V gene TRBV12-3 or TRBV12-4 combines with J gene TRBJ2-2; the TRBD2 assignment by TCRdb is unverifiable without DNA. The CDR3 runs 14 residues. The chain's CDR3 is CASSEGLAGGELFF.

CDR3 in amino acids: CASSLARSGVGDTQYF. The V call is TRBV12-3 or TRBV12-4, the J call TRBJ2-3; without DNA, the TCRdb call of TRBD1 cannot be checked. The CDR3 extends over 16 amino acids.

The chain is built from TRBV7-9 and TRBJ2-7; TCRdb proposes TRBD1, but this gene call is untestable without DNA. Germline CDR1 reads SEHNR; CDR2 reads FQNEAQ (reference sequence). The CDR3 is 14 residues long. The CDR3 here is CASSSGTEFGKQYF.

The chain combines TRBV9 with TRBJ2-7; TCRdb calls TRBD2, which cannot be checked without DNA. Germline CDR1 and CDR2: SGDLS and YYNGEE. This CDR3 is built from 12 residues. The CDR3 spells CATWARAYEQYF.

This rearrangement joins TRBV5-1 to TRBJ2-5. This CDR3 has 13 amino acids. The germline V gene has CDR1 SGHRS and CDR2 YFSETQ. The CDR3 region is CASSPDGLETQYF. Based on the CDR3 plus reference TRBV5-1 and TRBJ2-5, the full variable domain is KAGVTQTPRYLIKTRGQQVTLSCSPISGHRSVSWYQQTPGQGLQFLFEYFSETQRNKGNFPGRFSGRQFSNSRSEMNVSTLELGDSALYLCASSPDGLETQYFGPGTRLLVL.

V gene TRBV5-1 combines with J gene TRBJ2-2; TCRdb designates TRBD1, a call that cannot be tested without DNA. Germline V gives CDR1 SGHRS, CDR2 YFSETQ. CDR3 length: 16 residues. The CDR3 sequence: CASSLVGLPWTGELFF.

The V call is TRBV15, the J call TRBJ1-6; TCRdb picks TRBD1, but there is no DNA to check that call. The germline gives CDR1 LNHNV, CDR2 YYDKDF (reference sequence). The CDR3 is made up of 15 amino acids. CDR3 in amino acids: CATFDTEGVNSPLHF.